The entry that follows covers one TCR beta chain sequence. What it binds is unknown. This CDR3 has 15 residues. CDR1 is LNHNV, CDR2 YYDKDF, per germline (reference sequence). V was cut by 0 bases and J by 2 bases, with 10 bases left in between. These data originate in a study of blood T cells in healthy people across ages. Across the study: Per every two T cells, about one barcoded beta molecule was captured by template switching.

Study-wide findings and caveats: Unknown donor CMV status possibly confounded expanded clonotype changes.

A J-beta primer mix and a sample-barcoded 5' primer were used in a second PCR of about 7 to 12 cycles. With 12 random nucleotides, a template-switch adaptor tagged each individual cDNA molecule. A single record per CDR3 protein comes from TCRdb applying MiXCR to the 5' RACE reads. There are some 900,000 distinct CDR3 sequences in the sample; around 46% occur only once, and under 15% lies in the top ten. The source material was blood. V usage is TRBV15 and J usage is TRBJ2-5, with D unclear. The sequence was collected from a man in his thirties or forties in good health. The CDR3 region has the DNA TGTGCCACCAGCAGAGACCCAGATCCACAAGAGACCCAGTACTTC. It is translated as CATSRDPDPQETQYF.